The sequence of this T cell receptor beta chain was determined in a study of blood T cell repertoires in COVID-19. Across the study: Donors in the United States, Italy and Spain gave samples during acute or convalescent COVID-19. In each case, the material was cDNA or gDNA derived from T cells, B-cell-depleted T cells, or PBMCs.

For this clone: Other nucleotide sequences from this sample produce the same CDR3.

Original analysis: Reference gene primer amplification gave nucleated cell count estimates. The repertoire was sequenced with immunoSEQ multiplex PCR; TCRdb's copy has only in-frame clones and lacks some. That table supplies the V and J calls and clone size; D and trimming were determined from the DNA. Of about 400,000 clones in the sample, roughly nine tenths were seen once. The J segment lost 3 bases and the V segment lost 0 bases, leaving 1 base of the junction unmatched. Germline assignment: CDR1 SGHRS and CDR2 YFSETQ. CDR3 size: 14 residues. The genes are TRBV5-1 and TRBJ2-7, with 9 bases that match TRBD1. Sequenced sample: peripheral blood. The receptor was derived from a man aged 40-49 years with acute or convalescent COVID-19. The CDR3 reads CASSLDRGHYEQYF. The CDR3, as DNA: TGCGCCAGCAGCTTGGACAGGGGGCACTACGAGCAGTACTTC.